The following is a T cell receptor (beta chain) sequence with its context. What this receptor recognizes is not known. No much larger clone is present one base from it, and per-base qualities are unavailable. The germline ends are 7 bases apart after V is trimmed by 2 bases and J by 12 bases. From a lookup of the germline V gene (reference sequence), CDR1 and CDR2 are SEHNR and FQNEAQ. The CDR3 contains 11 residues, cysteine and phenylalanine counted. Solely the CDR3 DNA is kept, with 33 bases framed from the first base. This record belongs to a study of post-analysis software for immune sequencing data (dated by TCRdb to 2013 to 2016). As for the study more broadly: Relapsing-remitting, secondary progressive and progressive-relapsing multiple sclerosis were recorded as disease courses, and subtype annotation was lacking for some patients. A subset of samples was prepared in parallel using single-end sample barcoding, then pooled and co-amplified after Illumina adapter ligation. The multiple sclerosis patient repertoires were compared with some twelve previously published healthy control repertoires from donors aged about 6 to 25 years. The research as a whole found: The control group was slightly older than the multiple sclerosis patient group. Roughly 5 TRBV segments, including TRBV5-6, TRBV5-1 and TRBV20-1, were significantly more frequent in patients than controls. Direct clustering with F measure revealed strong co-clustering of samples prepared in the same batch, which led to a batch-effect correction. Normalized Chao1 diversity was significantly lower in multiple sclerosis patients than controls, suggesting substantial peripheral T-cell clonal expansion.

TCR beta repertoires were profiled from peripheral blood of approximately 13 young patients with multiple sclerosis to demonstrate the VDJtools post-analysis software. The patients with multiple sclerosis were children and adolescents between roughly 6 and 16 years of age. The library came from PCR. Sequencing relied on an Illumina HiSeq 2500. To reduce PCR and sequencing biases, unique molecular identifiers were built into the TCR beta cDNA libraries. Per 1 to 10 million input T cells, roughly 500,000 cDNA molecules were obtained, such that each molecule approximated one T cell. Patient libraries were prepared and sequenced with the same protocol used for the earlier healthy control dataset. Within a given batch, samples were prepared together, multiplexed and sequenced on the same HiSeq lane. Regarding the original processing steps: MIGEC was used to process the raw barcoded reads, and molecular identifier groups with only a single read were discarded before consensus assembly and CDR3 extraction. Clonotype tables were post-analysed with VDJtools, and diversity was normalized by down-sampling all datasets to the smallest sample size. To correct batch-related cross-sample contamination, repertoire overlap clustering matched CDR3 amino acid sequences but not nucleotide sequences. TCRdb ran its own pipeline on the public reads, namely fastp trimming at Q25 and MiXCR clone calling, and kept in-frame beta chains. Entries that share a CDR3 protein sequence are merged under the most common genes and DNA. TCRdb's processing, not the authors', yielded these V and J calls. This sample is represented by almost 700,000 distinct CDR3 sequences; around 60% of them were singletons. The ten top clones hold approximately 10% of the sample.

Sample: blood. The sequence was collected from a girl aged 2-10 years with multiple sclerosis. The chain is assembled from TRBV7-9 and TRBJ1-4; the D gene is perhaps TRBD1, from 5 matching bases. The sequence in DNA is TGTGCCAGCAGCTTAAAAGGGGAACTGTTTTTT. Translated, this is CASSLKGELFF.